The sequence of this T cell receptor beta chain was determined in a study of blood T cell repertoires in COVID-19. The wider study: From the United States, Italy and Spain came samples of acute and convalescent COVID-19. Nucleic acid was either cDNA or gDNA, and it came from T cells, B-cell-depleted T cells, or PBMCs.

Assay: immunoSEQ multiplex PCR; the TCRdb copy retains only in-frame clones and omits some. This table holds 200,000 to 250,000 clones, roughly nine tenths found once. CDR1 is SNHLY and CDR2 is FYNNEI in the germline V gene. CDR3 length: 15 residues. Unmatched junction bases numbered 9, after V lost 6 bases and J lost 4 bases. The receptor was derived from a woman aged 18-30 years who had recovered from COVID-19. The chain couples TRBV2 to TRBJ2-5; 9 positions match TRBD1. Sequencing was performed on peripheral blood. DNA of the CDR3: TGTGCCAGCAGGAAAATACAGGGGGCGGGAGAGACCCAGTACTTC. This sequence encodes CASRKIQGAGETQYF. Full variable domain (outside the CDR3, taken from reference TRBV2 and TRBJ2-5): EPEVTQTPSHQVTQMGQEVILRCVPISNHLYFYWYRQILGQKVEFLVSFYNNEISEKSEIFDDQFSVERPDGSNFTLKIRSTKLEDSAMYFCASRKIQGAGETQYFGPGTRLLVL.